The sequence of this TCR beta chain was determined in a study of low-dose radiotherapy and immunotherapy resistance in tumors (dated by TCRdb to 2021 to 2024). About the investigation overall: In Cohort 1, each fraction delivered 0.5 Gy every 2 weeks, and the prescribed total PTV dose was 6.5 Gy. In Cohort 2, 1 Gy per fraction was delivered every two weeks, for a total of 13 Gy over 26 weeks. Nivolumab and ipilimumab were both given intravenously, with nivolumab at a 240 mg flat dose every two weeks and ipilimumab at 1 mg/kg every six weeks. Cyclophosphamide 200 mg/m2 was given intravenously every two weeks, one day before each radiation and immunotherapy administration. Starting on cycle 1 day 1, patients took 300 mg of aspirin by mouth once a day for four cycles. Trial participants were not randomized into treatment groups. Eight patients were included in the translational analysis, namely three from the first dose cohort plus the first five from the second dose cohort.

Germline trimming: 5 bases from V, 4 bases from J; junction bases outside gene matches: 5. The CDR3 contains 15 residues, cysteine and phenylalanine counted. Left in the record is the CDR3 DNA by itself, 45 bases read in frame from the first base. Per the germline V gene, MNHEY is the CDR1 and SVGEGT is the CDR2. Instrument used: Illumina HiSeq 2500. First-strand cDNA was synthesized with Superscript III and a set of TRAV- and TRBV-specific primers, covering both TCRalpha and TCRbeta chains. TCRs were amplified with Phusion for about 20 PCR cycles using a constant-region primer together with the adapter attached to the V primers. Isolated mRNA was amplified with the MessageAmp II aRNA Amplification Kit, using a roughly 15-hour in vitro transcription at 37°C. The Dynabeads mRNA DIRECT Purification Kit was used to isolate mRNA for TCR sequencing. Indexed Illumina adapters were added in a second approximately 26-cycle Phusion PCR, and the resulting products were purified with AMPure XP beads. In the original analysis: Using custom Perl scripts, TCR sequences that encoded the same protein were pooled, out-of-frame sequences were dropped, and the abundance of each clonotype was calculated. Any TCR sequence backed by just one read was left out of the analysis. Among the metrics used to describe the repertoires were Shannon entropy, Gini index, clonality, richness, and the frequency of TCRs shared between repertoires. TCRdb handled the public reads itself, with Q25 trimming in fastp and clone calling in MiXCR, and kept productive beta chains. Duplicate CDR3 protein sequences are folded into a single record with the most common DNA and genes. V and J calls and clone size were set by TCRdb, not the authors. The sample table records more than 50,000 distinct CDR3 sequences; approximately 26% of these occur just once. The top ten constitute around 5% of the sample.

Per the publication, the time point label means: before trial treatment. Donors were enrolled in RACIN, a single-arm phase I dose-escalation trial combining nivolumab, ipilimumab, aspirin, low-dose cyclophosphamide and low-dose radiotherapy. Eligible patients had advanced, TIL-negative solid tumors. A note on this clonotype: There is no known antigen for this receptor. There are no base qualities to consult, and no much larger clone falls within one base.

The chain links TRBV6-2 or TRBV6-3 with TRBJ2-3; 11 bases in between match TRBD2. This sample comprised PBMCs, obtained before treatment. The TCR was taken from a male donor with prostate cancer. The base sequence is TGTGCCAGCAGTGAGGTTAGCGGGGGGGCAGATACGCAGTATTTT. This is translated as CASSEVSGGADTQYF.